The present T cell receptor beta chain was sequenced within a study of naive and memory T cell subsets (dated by TCRdb to about 2017). In terms of the full investigation: An open-source, UMI-based TCR alpha and beta sequencing pipeline was applied to sorted naive and memory peripheral blood T cell subsets. RNA was DNase-treated and reverse transcribed with TCR constant-region primers, mostly using SuperScript III. IgG serology results and the functional CMV T cell responses were in complete agreement. Results and caveats for the whole study, not just this receptor: In both CD4 and CD8 cells, a rise in Gini index and a fall in Shannon and inverse Simpson diversity were observed from naive through CM, EM and EMRA. Once error correction was done, more than 95% of naive TCR sequences showed up just once, which made the naive abundance distributions much steeper than those of the memory subsets. RNA-based TCR counts may be affected by expression changes linked to T cell activation and differentiation. Naive repertoires, especially CD8, contained a few larger clonotypes, possibly memory cells re-expressing CD45RA. Each clonotype was defined as a single alpha or beta chain sequence rather than as a paired alpha/beta receptor. TCR abundance followed a power law with an exponent that was different for naive and memory subsets but consistent across the three individuals. No ground truth was available to validate the repertoire findings for the naive and memory subsets.

Libraries were made using UMI-ligation and nested PCR. The beta constant-region primer consisted of an equimolar mixture of two oligonucleotides that together covered TRBC1 and TRBC2. Four rounds of PCR, combining the SP2 primer with nested alpha and beta constant-region primers, were used to amplify the ligated cDNA. T4 RNA ligase 1 ligated a single-stranded oligonucleotide carrying the SP2 primer and a 12-nucleotide UMI to the cDNA 3' end. The ligation reaction was kept at 16 degrees C for roughly 19-24 hours. PCR2 was typically run as a SYBR Green qPCR and stopped at a predetermined threshold to prevent over-amplification. Every purification after the first one was done using Agencourt AMPure XP magnetic beads. Libraries were quantified by Qubit and checked on a TapeStation, where a main peak was expected near 650 bp. Sequencing of the pooled libraries was done on an Illumina MiSeq using v2 2x251 paired-end kits, which typically yielded roughly 0.85-2.3 million reads per sample. Each sample's library went into the pool at 4 nM, and roughly 5-8% PhiX was added to help with cluster recognition. Concerning the study's data processing: Using tag matching that tolerated one base-pair mismatch, Decombinator assigned V and J genes to FASTQ reads that had been processed by Demultiplexor. Collapsinator relied on UMIs to fix sequencing errors as well as frequency errors caused by PCR heterogeneity. TCRs were translated and CDR3s were extracted from the conserved cysteine to the FGXG phenylalanine by CDR3Translator, with non-productive sequences being flagged. Repertoires were subsampled to equal numbers of UMI-defined TCRs before Gini, Shannon entropy and inverse Simpson indices were calculated. Power-law fits to clonotype abundance distributions were performed by maximum likelihood within the linear range. For one naive CD8 sample, the pipeline and MIGEC produced similar UMI counts, unique TCR numbers and clonal distributions. In one analysis, naive TCRs also found in any memory subset of the same donor were removed from the naive repertoire. Repertoires were searched for approximately 7,000 CMV-associated CDR3 sequences compiled from VDJdb and a published dataset. In TCRdb, the public reads were trimmed at Q25 with fastp and aligned with MiXCR, with productive beta chains retained. Every entry covers one CDR3 protein and lists the most common genes and DNA from its rows. None of the V and J calls come from the authors' own analysis; TCRdb made them. The sample table holds about 90,000 distinct CDR3 sequences, of which about 11% were seen once. The ten largest clones represent about 0.14% of the sample.

The cysteine opens and the phenylalanine closes a CDR3 of 15 amino acids. The kept DNA is CDR3 alone, 45 bases in frame from the first base. V ends up 5 bases short and J 2 bases short, with an unmatched junction base count of 5. For CDR1 and CDR2, the germline V gene (reference sequence) lists DFQATT and SNEGSKA. From the second PCR step onward, the TCR alpha chain libraries and the TCR beta chain libraries were amplified separately. To determine each donor's CMV status, fresh PBMCs were stimulated overnight with CMV viral lysate, and IFNgamma production from CD4+ T cells was then assessed. Using Miltenyi beads, CD4 T cells were first positively selected, and CD8 T cells were then positively selected from the CD4-negative fraction. Cells stained for CD3, CD4, CD8, CD45RA, CD27 and a live/dead dye were sorted on a BD Aria II into four subsets by CD45RA and CD27. Blood came from a few healthy volunteers, each fractionated into CD4 and CD8 T cells and then into four differentiation subsets. About 0.13 L of peripheral blood was collected from each donor, and PBMC were isolated by Ficoll-Paque PLUS density-gradient centrifugation. After sorting, cells were lysed in RLT buffer, RNA was extracted using a Qiagen RNeasy kit, and the extracted RNA was stored at -80 degrees C.

The table lists this clonotype with many counts. Its antigen has not been determined. Base qualities are not at hand, and no much larger clone is one base apart. Recombination linked TRBV20-1 to TRBJ2-2; 10 central bases correspond to TRBD1. The sequencing input was naive CD4+ T cells from blood. The intended sense of this specimen's cell subset or site label: naive T cells, CD45RA high CD27+. This TCR was recovered from a human donor in good health. Here is the DNA: TGCAGTGCTCCGGACAGGGGGAGAAACACCGGGGAGCTGTTTTTT. Translated, this gives CSAPDRGRNTGELFF.